The rows below give T cell receptor beta chains drawn from one sample of a study of blood T cell repertoires in COVID-19. Here immunoSEQ multiplex PCR was the method, and the copy in TCRdb shows in-frame clones only, minus some. This sample has over 120,000 clones, with 75% to 90% found just once. Sequencing used peripheral blood. The receptors originated from a man aged 55 to 70 with active or convalescent COVID-19. Each CDR3 is given with its conserved first and last residue. Fields, in order: D gene, V gene, clone size, J gene, CDR3 DNA, CDR3 protein. The D gene is left open where the match is weak. Clone size is given for some rows only: seen once, a few or many times, or a class if the clone is expanded.

TRBD1	TRBV28	NA	TRBJ1-4	TGTGCCAGCAGGGGGGCCGTAGGACAGGGGCAAAAACTGTTTTTT	CASRGAVGQGQKLFF
NA	TRBV28	NA	TRBJ1-6	TGTGCCAGCAGTTTGGACCTGATAGGCGGGTCACCCCTCCACTTT	CASSLDLIGGSPLHF
NA	TRBV7-2	NA	TRBJ2-1	TGTGCCAGCATCCCCCTGGCAGGCGCCAATGAGCAGTTCTTC	CASIPLAGANEQFF
TRBD2	TRBV27	NA	TRBJ2-7	TGTGCCAGCAGTTTTCGGGACCCGGGAGGTCCCCACGAGCAGTACTTC	CASSFRDPGGPHEQYF
TRBD2	TRBV28	NA	TRBJ2-5	TGTGCCAGCAGTTTCCGACCCCAGACTAGCGGGAGCGGATGGGAGACCCAGTACTTC	CASSFRPQTSGSGWETQYF
NA	TRBV11-2	NA	TRBJ1-1	TGTGCCAGCAGCTTAGATCAGTCCCTTCAAGCTTTCTTT	CASSLDQSLQAFF
NA	TRBV7-2	NA	TRBJ1-1	TGTGCCAGCAGTTCTCAGGGGAGCTCGGAAGCTTTCTTT	CASSSQGSSEAFF
TRBD1	TRBV28	NA	TRBJ1-2	TGTGCCAGCACCCCCACCGGGACAGGGATCTATGGCTACACCTTC	CASTPTGTGIYGYTF
TRBD2	TRBV10-3	NA	TRBJ2-1	TGTGCCATCAGTGAAGGGACTAGCGGCTCCTACAATGAGCAGTTCTTC	CAISEGTSGSYNEQFF
NA	TRBV25-1	many	TRBJ2-1	TGTGCCAGCAGTGAGGGGGGTCCGACCTACAATGAGCAGTTCTTC	CASSEGGPTYNEQFF
NA	TRBV6-5	NA	TRBJ2-7	TGTGCCAGCAGAGTGTCCCCTGGCCTCTACGAGCAGTACTTC	CASRVSPGLYEQYF
NA	TRBV7-2	NA	TRBJ1-6	TGTGCCAGCAGCTTAGGACCCCCGGGGTCTTCACCCCTCCACTTT	CASSLGPPGSSPLHF
TRBD1	TRBV27	NA	TRBJ1-4	TGTGCCAGCAGCTCCCGTAAACGGGACAGGGCGTTCGCGTCTAATGAAAAACTGTTTTTT	CASSSRKRDRAFASNEKLFF
NA	TRBV19	NA	TRBJ2-7	TGTGCCAGTAGTTGGAGTCAGGGGTCCTACGAGCAGTACTTC	CASSWSQGSYEQYF
TRBD1	TRBV7-2	NA	TRBJ2-7	TGTGCCAGCAGCTTGAAACAGGGGTCCTACGAGCAGTACTTC	CASSLKQGSYEQYF
NA	TRBV9	NA	TRBJ1-3	TGTGCCAGCAGCGTAGGGGGTGGGAGCTCTGGAAACACCATATATTTT	CASSVGGGSSGNTIYF
NA	TRBV27	once	TRBJ1-2	TGTGCCAGCAGTTTACGGGGGGCTGATGGCTACACCTTC	CASSLRGADGYTF
TRBD1	TRBV7-8	NA	TRBJ1-3	TGTGCCATTGGACAGGACCTAAACACCATATATTTT	CAIGQDLNTIYF
NA	TRBV6-5	once	TRBJ1-4	TGTGCCAGCAGTTCTAGATATGAGACTAATGAAAAACTGTTTTTT	CASSSRYETNEKLFF
NA	TRBV2	NA	TRBJ2-1	TGTGCCAGCAGAGAGGCTAGCAATGAGCAGTTCTTC	CASREASNEQFF
NA	TRBV6-5	NA	TRBJ2-7	TGTGCCAGCAGTTACCTCCCGGGCGGGACCGATTACGAGCAGTACTTC	CASSYLPGGTDYEQYF
NA	TRBV2	NA	TRBJ1-4	TGTGCCAGCAGTGATAATGGGGGCGGTGAAAAACTGTTTTTT	CASSDNGGGEKLFF
NA	TRBV19	NA	TRBJ2-1	TGTGCCAGTAGCCGAGCAGGAGGGGCCTACAATGAGCAGTTCTTC	CASSRAGGAYNEQFF
TRBD2	TRBV29-1	NA	TRBJ2-5	TGCAGCGTTGAACTAGCGGGGGGTAGGACCCAGTACTTC	CSVELAGGRTQYF
NA	TRBV12-2	NA	TRBJ2-1	TGTGCAAGTCGCTTAGCTGCGGGAGAGGGGGGTGAGCAGTTCTTC	CASRLAAGEGGEQFF
NA	TRBV2	few	TRBJ1-1	TGTGCCAGCATTGCCACCCGGAGAGGCACTGAAGCTTTCTTT	CASIATRRGTEAFF
TRBD2	TRBV6-5	NA	TRBJ2-3	TGTGCCGCCCGACTAGCGGGGGGAAAAGGCGATACGCAGTATTTT	CAARLAGGKGDTQYF
NA	TRBV5-1	NA	TRBJ1-2	TGCGCCAGCAGCTTGGGCCCTCAGGGGAACTATGGCTACACCTTC	CASSLGPQGNYGYTF
NA	TRBV3-1/TRBV3-2	NA	TRBJ1-6	TGTGCCAGCACCGCAAATCGAGGGGGAGGGAATTCACCCCTCCACTTT	CASTANRGGGNSPLHF
NA	TRBV6-6	NA	TRBJ2-1	NA	CASSSSDSRYQFF
TRBD2	TRBV11-2	NA	TRBJ2-7	TGTGCCAGCAGCTTAGGGGCGGGGGGGACCGCCTACGAGCAGTACTTC	CASSLGAGGTAYEQYF
NA	TRBV24-1	NA	TRBJ2-3	TGTGCCACCAGTGACCGCCGGGGCACAGATACGCAGTATTTT	CATSDRRGTDTQYF
NA	TRBV27	NA	TRBJ1-2	TGTGCCAGCAGTTTTCGAGGGCGCTACTATGGCTACACCTTC	CASSFRGRYYGYTF
TRBD2	TRBV5-4	NA	TRBJ2-1	TGTGCCAGCAGGTCTAGCGGGGGGAGTGAGCAGTTCTTC	CASRSSGGSEQFF
TRBD1	TRBV5-1	once	TRBJ2-5	TGCGCCAGCAGCCTTGGGACAGGGGGCTTACATTTGGGGGAGACCCAGTACTTC	CASSLGTGGLHLGETQYF
TRBD2	TRBV20-1	NA	TRBJ2-7	TGCAGTGCTGGTGGGTCCTCGACTAGCGGCGAGCAGTACTTC	CSAGGSSTSGEQYF
NA	TRBV18	NA	TRBJ2-1	TGTGCCAGCTCATCCTCGGCGGGGCCGAGGGTGGAGCAGTTCTTC	CASSSSAGPRVEQFF
TRBD1	TRBV12-3/TRBV12-4	NA	TRBJ1-1	TGTGCCAGCAGTTCCCGACAGGGGGCTGAAGCTTTCTTT	CASSSRQGAEAFF
NA	TRBV4-2	NA	TRBJ1-3	TGTGCCAGCAGCCAAGGGGGCACCAGGCCTCGCACCATATATTTT	CASSQGGTRPRTIYF
NA	TRBV7-9	NA	TRBJ1-1	TGTGCCAGCAGCTTGACAGCGAACACTGAAGCTTTCTTT	CASSLTANTEAFF